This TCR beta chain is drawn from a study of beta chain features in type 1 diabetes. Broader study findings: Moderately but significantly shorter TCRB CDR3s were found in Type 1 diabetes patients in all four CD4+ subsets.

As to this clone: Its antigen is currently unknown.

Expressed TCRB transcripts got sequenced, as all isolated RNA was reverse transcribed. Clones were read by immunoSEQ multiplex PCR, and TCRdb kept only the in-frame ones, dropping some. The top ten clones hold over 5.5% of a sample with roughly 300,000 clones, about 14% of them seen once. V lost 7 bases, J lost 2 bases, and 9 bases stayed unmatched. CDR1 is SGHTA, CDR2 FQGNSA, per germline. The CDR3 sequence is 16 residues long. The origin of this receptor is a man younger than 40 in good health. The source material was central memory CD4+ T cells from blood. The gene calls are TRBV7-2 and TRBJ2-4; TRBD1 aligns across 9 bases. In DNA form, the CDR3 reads TGTGCCAGCACCCCGACAGGGGGGGGAACCAAAAACATTCAGTACTTC. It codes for CASTPTGGGTKNIQYF.